The rows below give T cell receptor beta chains drawn from one sample of a study of blood T cell repertoires in COVID-19. Libraries were prepared by immunoSEQ multiplex PCR; TCRdb keeps only in-frame clonotypes and omits some of them. This repertoire shows some 240,000 clones, 85% to 90% found once; its top ten account for about 2%. The source material was peripheral blood. Receptors were obtained from a woman aged 60-75 years with COVID-19, enrolled during active disease. Each CDR3 is given with its conserved first and last residue. Each record gives: clone size, J gene, D gene, V gene, CDR3 DNA, CDR3 protein. A D gene is named only where the DNA matches it firmly. Only some rows state a clone size, as once, few, many or a class for expanded clones.

NA	TRBJ1-1	NA	TRBV5-6	TGTGCCAGCAGCTTGAGGGGAAACACTGAAGCTTTCTTT	CASSLRGNTEAFF
NA	TRBJ2-2	TRBD1	TRBV19	TGTGCCAGTAGCCCACCGGACAGGGTCTGGAGTTGGACCGGGGAGCTGTTTTTT	CASSPPDRVWSWTGELFF
NA	TRBJ2-2	TRBD1	TRBV7-9	TGTGCCAGCAGCTTCCGGGGACAGAGTAACACCGGGGAGCTGTTTTTT	CASSFRGQSNTGELFF
NA	TRBJ1-3	NA	TRBV6-5	TGTGCCAGCAGTTACGAACAGGGTGAGAGAAACACCATATATTTT	CASSYEQGERNTIYF
NA	TRBJ2-7	TRBD1	TRBV27	TGTGCCAGCAGTTTAAAAAGGACAGGGATCTCCTACGAGCAGTACTTC	CASSLKRTGISYEQYF
NA	TRBJ1-4	NA	TRBV2	TGTGCCAGCTGCAGTTCAGCGGCAACTAATGAAAAACTGTTTTTT	CASCSSAATNEKLFF
NA	TRBJ1-1	NA	TRBV7-2	TGTGCCAGCAGCTTAGCGAGGGGGGGGCACACTGAAGCTTTCTTT	CASSLARGGHTEAFF
NA	TRBJ2-4	NA	TRBV4-1	TGCGCCAGCAGCCAAGAGATCTTGGGGCTAATAGCCAAAAACATTCAGTACTTC	CASSQEILGLIAKNIQYF
NA	TRBJ1-1	NA	TRBV5-6	TGTGCCAGCGGGAGAGACGTGAGTGCTTTCTTT	CASGRDVSAFF
NA	TRBJ1-3	NA	TRBV6-5	TGTGCCAGCAGGCGTCAGGGGAGAAACACCATATATTTT	CASRRQGRNTIYF
NA	TRBJ1-1	TRBD1	TRBV27	TGTGCCAGCAGCCAGGGGGTAAGGACTGAAGCTTTCTTT	CASSQGVRTEAFF
NA	TRBJ1-2	TRBD1	TRBV20-1	TGCAGTGCTCGTGGGACAGGGGGATATAACTATGGCTACACCTTC	CSARGTGGYNYGYTF
NA	TRBJ1-2	NA	TRBV7-2	TGTGCCAGCAGCATCTACCGACAGCGACAAGATGGCTACACCTTC	CASSIYRQRQDGYTF
NA	TRBJ1-5	NA	TRBV2	TGTGCCAGCACGGTCGGGGGGGTTAATCAGCCCCAGCATTTT	CASTVGGVNQPQHF
once	TRBJ1-6	TRBD1	TRBV5-1	TGCGCCAGCAGCTCAGACAGGGTGGGCAATTCACCCCTCCACTTT	CASSSDRVGNSPLHF
NA	TRBJ1-1	TRBD1	TRBV18	TGTGCCAGCTCGCCCCCCGGGACAGAGGAAGCTTTCTTT	CASSPPGTEEAFF
NA	TRBJ1-3	NA	TRBV12-3/TRBV12-4	TGTGCCAGCAGGCGCTCGCCTGGAAACACCATATATTTT	CASRRSPGNTIYF
NA	TRBJ2-3	TRBD2	TRBV7-8	TGTGCCAGCAGCCCCATGAGAGCGGGGGGATGGGTTACGCAGTATTTT	CASSPMRAGGWVTQYF
NA	TRBJ2-2	NA	TRBV2	TGTGCTCTTGGGGTACAGGCGAACACCGGGGAGCTGTTTTTT	CALGVQANTGELFF
few	TRBJ1-1	NA	TRBV7-9	TGTGCCAGCAGCTTCGGGAACACTGAAGCTTTCTTT	CASSFGNTEAFF
NA	TRBJ1-1	TRBD1	TRBV7-2	TGTGCCAGCAGCTTGGAGGCAGGGGGACAAACTGAAGCTTTCTTT	CASSLEAGGQTEAFF
NA	TRBJ2-7	NA	TRBV19	TGTGCCAGTAGTATAGGCTCCTACGGGACAAACGAGCAGTACTTC	CASSIGSYGTNEQYF
once	TRBJ1-1	TRBD1	TRBV2	TGTGCCAGCACCCCACCACCTTACAGGGGAGGAACTGAAGCTTTCTTT	CASTPPPYRGGTEAFF
NA	TRBJ2-7	NA	TRBV27	TGTGCCAGCAGTTTCCAGGGGCCCTCCTACGAGCAGTACTTC	CASSFQGPSYEQYF
NA	TRBJ2-3	TRBD2	TRBV27	TGTGCCAGCAGTTTAGCGGGGGGTCGCACAGATACGCAGTATTTT	CASSLAGGRTDTQYF
NA	TRBJ1-3	NA	TRBV7-9	TGTGCCAGCAGCTTCAGGTCCAGGGAGGATGGAAACACCATATATTTT	CASSFRSREDGNTIYF
NA	TRBJ2-7	NA	TRBV2	TGTGCCAGCAGCCCCCAGGGGCGGTGGGACGAGCAGTACTTC	CASSPQGRWDEQYF
NA	TRBJ2-1	TRBD2	TRBV10-2	TGCGCCAGCACCCCTGGAACTAGCGGGGGGAGCTCCTACAATGAGCAGTTCTTC	CASTPGTSGGSSYNEQFF
NA	TRBJ2-2	NA	TRBV7-3	TGTGCCAGCGGCACAGGGCACACCGGGGAGCTGTTTTTT	CASGTGHTGELFF
NA	TRBJ1-2	NA	TRBV4-2	TGTGCCAGCAGCCAAAACCCGGGGGGCGGGTATGGCTACACCTTC	CASSQNPGGGYGYTF
NA	TRBJ1-4	NA	TRBV2	TGTGCCAGCAGTGACCGAGCAGGCCCTAATGAAAAACTGTTTTTT	CASSDRAGPNEKLFF
NA	TRBJ1-1	NA	TRBV13	TGTGCCAGCAGCTCGACAGTTAACACTGAAGCTTTCTTT	CASSSTVNTEAFF
NA	TRBJ2-2	TRBD1	TRBV27	TGTGCCAGCAGTCCAAGAGGGGGCCTTGGCGGGGAGCTGTTTTTT	CASSPRGGLGGELFF
NA	TRBJ2-3	NA	TRBV24-1	TGTGCCACCAGTGCGGGGGGCCACCGCACAGATACGCAGTATTTT	CATSAGGHRTDTQYF
NA	TRBJ1-2	NA	TRBV9	TGTGCCAGCAAAGGAGGTAACTATGGCTACACCTTC	CASKGGNYGYTF
NA	TRBJ1-1	TRBD1	TRBV15	TGTGCCACCAGCAGAGTACAGGGGGTGAACACTGAAGCTTTCTTT	CATSRVQGVNTEAFF
NA	TRBJ1-2	NA	TRBV12-3/TRBV12-4	TGTGCCAGCAGTCTGGGGCCCCAGGGGGGCTACACCTTC	CASSLGPQGGYTF
NA	TRBJ2-6	NA	TRBV5-1	TGCGCCAGCAGCTTGGGGAGCTCTGGGGCCAACGTCCTGACTTTC	CASSLGSSGANVLTF
NA	TRBJ1-2	TRBD1	TRBV7-7	TGTGCTAGCACCCCCTGCCCAAACCGAACAGGGGCAGGTTCGACTAACTATGGCTACACCTTC	CASTPCPNRTGAGSTNYGYTF
NA	TRBJ2-3	NA	TRBV10-3	TGTGCCATCGGACAAGGCCCGGGAGATACGCAGTATTTT	CAIGQGPGDTQYF
NA	TRBJ1-4	NA	TRBV19	TGTGCCAGTAGCCAACCGACAGTTATGCTGGAAAAACTGTTTTTT	CASSQPTVMLEKLFF
NA	TRBJ2-1	TRBD2	TRBV6-5	TGTGCCAGCAGCTCAAGCGGGGGATCATGGCATGAGCAGTTCTTC	CASSSSGGSWHEQFF
NA	TRBJ1-2	TRBD1	TRBV11-1	TGTGCCAGCAGCTTAGCAGGGACAGGGAATGGCTACACCTTC	CASSLAGTGNGYTF
few	TRBJ2-1	NA	TRBV7-6	TGTGCCAGCAGCTCCCTATTCGGAGAAACTGGCTATGAGCAGTTCTTC	CASSSLFGETGYEQFF
NA	TRBJ2-3	NA	TRBV3-1/TRBV3-2	TGTGCCAGCAGCCACCGGGGAGTCACAGATACGCAGTATTTT	CASSHRGVTDTQYF
NA	TRBJ1-2	NA	TRBV5-1	TGCGCCAGCAGCCAAACAGCACAATACGGCTATGGCTACACCTTC	CASSQTAQYGYGYTF
NA	TRBJ2-3	NA	TRBV3-1/TRBV3-2	TGTGCCAGCAGCCAAGACGGGCGGGCGGATACGCAGTATTTT	CASSQDGRADTQYF
NA	TRBJ1-1	NA	TRBV20-1	TGCAGTGCCCAGAACACTGAAGCTTTCTTT	CSAQNTEAFF
NA	TRBJ1-1	NA	TRBV7-2	TGTGCCAGCAGCCCACGAAGGCTAGAGACGAACACTGAAGCTTTCTTT	CASSPRRLETNTEAFF
NA	TRBJ2-1	TRBD1	TRBV19	TGTGCCAGTAGTAGTACCGGGACAGCCTACAATGAGCAGTTCTTC	CASSSTGTAYNEQFF
NA	TRBJ2-1	TRBD1	TRBV4-3	TGCGCCAGCAGCTATCGGACAGGGGACAATGAGCAGTTCTTC	CASSYRTGDNEQFF
once	TRBJ1-5	NA	TRBV7-2	TGTGCCAGCAGCTTAGATCAGGGAGGTCAGCCCCAGCATTTT	CASSLDQGGQPQHF
NA	TRBJ1-5	NA	TRBV10-3	TGTGCCAGCGCACAGCAACGAGGCAATCAGCCCCAGCATTTT	CASAQQRGNQPQHF
NA	TRBJ1-2	NA	TRBV2	TGTGCCAGCAGTGAAGCGCGAGGCGTATCCCCCTACACCTTC	CASSEARGVSPYTF
NA	TRBJ1-5	TRBD1	TRBV5-1	TGCGCCAGCAGCCCCGAGGGGGCGCAGGGTCAGCCCCAGCATTTT	CASSPEGAQGQPQHF